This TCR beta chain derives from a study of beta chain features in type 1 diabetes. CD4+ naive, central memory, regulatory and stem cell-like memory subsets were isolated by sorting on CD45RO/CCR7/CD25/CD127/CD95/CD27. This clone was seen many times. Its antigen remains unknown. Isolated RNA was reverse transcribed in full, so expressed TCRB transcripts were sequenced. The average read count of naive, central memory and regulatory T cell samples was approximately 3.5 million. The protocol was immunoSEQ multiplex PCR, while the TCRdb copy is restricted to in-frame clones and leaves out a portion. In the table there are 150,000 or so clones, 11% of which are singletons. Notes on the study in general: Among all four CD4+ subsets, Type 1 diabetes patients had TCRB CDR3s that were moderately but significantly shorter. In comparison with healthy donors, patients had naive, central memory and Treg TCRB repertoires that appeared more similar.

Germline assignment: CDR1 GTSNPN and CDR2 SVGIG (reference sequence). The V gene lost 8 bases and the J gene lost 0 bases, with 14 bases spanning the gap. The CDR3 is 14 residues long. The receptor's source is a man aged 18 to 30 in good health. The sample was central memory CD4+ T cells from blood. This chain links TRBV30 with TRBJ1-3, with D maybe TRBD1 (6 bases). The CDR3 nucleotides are TGTGCCGGAGCTTCAGGGGTCTCTGGAAACACCATATATTTT. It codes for CAGASGVSGNTIYF.